A single sample is the source of the 24 T cell receptor beta chains below, sequenced in a study of T cells after yellow fever vaccination. A single record per CDR3 protein comes from TCRdb applying MiXCR to the 5' RACE reads. There are more than 300,000 distinct CDR3 sequences in the sample; approximately 11% occur only once, and about 3.5% lies in the top ten. This sample comprised CD4+ T cells sorted from PBMCs, obtained 45 days after the yellow fever booster vaccination. The receptors shown here come from a man between 18 and 35 years old who received the YFV17D yellow fever vaccine.

This clonotype was picked up a small number of times. J is TRBJ1-1 and V is TRBV5-1, with TRBD1 matching 8 bases. Germline lookup yields CDR1 SGHRS and CDR2 YFSETQ. CDR3 length equals 15 residues. Trimming removed 4 bases from V and 1 base from J; junction bases left unmatched: 6. CDR3 protein: CASSSQTGENTEAFF. Written as DNA, the CDR3 is TGCGCCAGCAGCAGCCAGACAGGGGAGAACACTGAAGCTTTCTTT.

In its sample, this clonotype was seen many times. The chain uses TRBV9 and TRBJ2-1; TRBD1 might be the D (6 bases). V was cut by 0 bases and J by 8 bases, with 15 bases left in between. This CDR3 is 15 amino acids long. Germline loops: CDR1 SGDLS, CDR2 YYNGEE. The CDR3 here is CASSVAGHLRDEQFF. In DNA, the CDR3 is TGTGCCAGCAGCGTAGCGGGACACCTTAGGGATGAGCAGTTCTTC. Filled out from reference TRBV9 and TRBJ2-1, the complete variable domain reads DSGVTQTPKHLITATGQRVTLRCSPRSGDLSVYWYQQSLDQGLQFLIQYYNGEERAKGNILERFSAQQFPDLHSELNLSSLELGDSALYFCASSVAGHLRDEQFFGPGTRLTVL.

This chain links TRBV20-1 with TRBJ1-3; D unclear. V shed 3 bases and J shed 6 bases, with 9 bases lying between them. The CDR3 has 12 amino acids. CDR1 DFQATT and CDR2 SNEGSKA come from the germline V gene (reference sequence). CDR3 nucleotide sequence: TGCAGTGCTAGCGCTGGGGAAAACACCATATATTTT. It is translated as CSASAGENTIYF.

As for this clonotype: The junction and the germline gene differ at one end; a read error may be behind it. The genes are TRBV4-1 and TRBJ1-2, with TRBD1 identical over 8 bases. Germline V gene data show CDR1 as MGHRA and CDR2 as YSYEKL. CDR3 length: 18 residues. The CDR3 reads CASRQGLGQDNTNYGYTF. CDR3 coding DNA: TGCGCCAGCAGGCAAGGGCTGGGACAGGACAACACCAACTATGGCTACACCTTC.

In this sample, this clonotype turned up a few times. The chain couples TRBV20-1 to TRBJ2-7, with TRBD1 matching over 11 bases. With V trimmed by 6 bases and J by 2 bases, 6 bases remained unmatched. From germline, CDR1 is DFQATT and CDR2 SNEGSKA (reference sequence). This CDR3 is 14 amino acids long. The CDR3 DNA reads as TGCAGTGCGGGCGGGGACAGGGGGACCTACGAGCAGTACTTC. Translating gives CSAGGDRGTYEQYF.

This clonotype occurred a few times. In DNA form, the CDR3 reads TGTGCCAGCCAGGGCTACAGCTATGGCTACACCTTC. Its protein is CASQGYSYGYTF. The rearrangement uses TRBV3-1 and TRBJ1-2; possibly TRBD1 for D (5 bases). The germline V and J ends were trimmed by 8 bases and 4 bases, with 11 bases remaining between them. Germline V lookup: CDR1 LGHDT, CDR2 YNNKEL (reference sequence). The CDR3 contains 12 residues.

The chain has TRBV10-3 and TRBJ2-7; D is uncertain. Germline CDR1 ENHRY, CDR2 SYGVKD. The ends were cut back, 1 base at V and 3 bases at J, with 4 bases in the middle. The CDR3 loop spans 12 amino acids. The CDR3 DNA follows: TGTGCCATCAGTGAGTGGGACTACGAGCAGTACTTC. Encoded protein: CAISEWDYEQYF.

This clonotype was seen only a few times. V and J are TRBV7-3 and TRBJ2-2; no reliable D call. Germline lookup yields CDR1 SGHTA and CDR2 FQGTGA. The V end was cut by 5 bases, the J end by 7 bases, with 5 bases between. The CDR3 extends over 11 amino acids. Here the CDR3 reads CASSPGGELFF. CDR3 DNA sequence: TGTGCCAGCAGCCCCGGCGGGGAGCTGTTTTTT.

The table lists this clonotype with a few counts. This rearrangement joins TRBV25-1 to TRBJ2-1; 8 bases line up with TRBD2. CDR3 size: 15 residues. From germline, CDR1 is MGHDK and CDR2 SYGVNS. Germline trimming cut 1 base from V and 8 bases from J; bases unmatched to any gene: 7. In DNA, the CDR3 is TGTGCCAGCAGTGAATCGGGACTAGGGCGCTATGAGCAGTTCTTC. The encoded protein is CASSESGLGRYEQFF.

In its sample, this clonotype was seen a few times. V gene TRBV5-1 combines with J gene TRBJ2-6; TRBD1 agrees at 7 bases. This CDR3 is built from 19 residues. Germline-derived CDR1 and CDR2 are SGHRS and YFSETQ. Trimming removed 2 bases from V and 0 bases from J; junction bases left unmatched: 11. The CDR3 is CASSLSTRTGSSGANVLTF. Written as DNA, the CDR3 is TGCGCCAGCAGCTTATCTACTAGGACAGGTAGCTCTGGGGCCAACGTCCTGACTTTC.

This clonotype came up once. The chain recombines TRBV20-1 with TRBJ2-5, with TRBD2 matching 11 bases. This CDR3 is 13 amino acids long. Losses at the gene ends were 6 bases for V and 3 bases for J; bases not matched to a gene: 3. CDR1 DFQATT and CDR2 SNEGSKA come from the germline V gene (reference sequence). CDR3 loop: CSAALAGEETQYF. CDR3 DNA: TGCAGTGCCGCACTAGCGGGAGAAGAGACCCAGTACTTC.

The V and J genes are TRBV6-5 and TRBJ2-3, with no clear D. There are 16 residues in the CDR3. CDR1 and CDR2 from the germline V gene are MNHEY and SVGAGI. V gave up 5 bases and J gave up 0 bases, with 15 bases separating them. The CDR3 loop reads CASSPNRFPSTDTQYF. The CDR3 bases are TGTGCCAGCAGTCCCAATAGATTCCCCAGCACAGATACGCAGTATTTT.

The chain carries TRBV29-1 and TRBJ1-5, with a tentative D call TRBD1 (6 bases). There are 13 residues in the CDR3. The germline V gene encodes CDR1 SQVTM and CDR2 ANQGSEA. V lost 8 bases, J lost 3 bases, and 14 bases lay in between. The chain's CDR3 is CSIARGINQPQHF. The DNA of the CDR3 is TGCAGCATCGCGAGGGGGATCAATCAGCCCCAGCATTTT. The whole variable domain, remainder taken from reference TRBV29-1 and TRBJ1-5, is SAVISQKPSRDICQRGTSLTIQCQVDSQVTMMFWYRQQPGQSLTLIATANQGSEATYESGFVIDKFPISRPNLTFSTLTVSNMSPEDSSIYLCSIARGINQPQHFGDGTRLSIL.

This clonotype was seen only a few times. The rearrangement uses TRBV6-6 and TRBJ1-5; 7 bases align to TRBD1. Unmatched junction bases numbered 5, after V lost 6 bases and J lost 6 bases. The CDR3 loop spans 13 amino acids. Germline CDR1 and CDR2: MNHNY and SVGAGI (reference sequence). The CDR3 bases are TGTGCCAGCAGAGTACAGGGGTTTCAGCCCCAGCATTTT. It yields the protein CASRVQGFQPQHF.

The chain has TRBV5-1 and TRBJ2-5; the D is unclear. Germline lookup yields CDR1 SGHRS and CDR2 YFSETQ. The CDR3 has 14 residues. V shed 3 bases and J shed 0 bases, with 9 bases lying between them. CDR3 in DNA: TGCGCCAGCAGCTCCGGCTGGAACCAAGAGACCCAGTACTTC. It specifies CASSSGWNQETQYF.

This clonotype appeared a few times. This sequence joins TRBV5-4 and TRBJ2-1; D is perhaps TRBD1 (6 bases). The CDR3 runs 16 residues. Germline V gene sequence: CDR1 SGHNT, CDR2 YYREEE (reference sequence). The ends were cut back, 0 bases at V and 6 bases at J, with 16 bases in the middle. The CDR3 nucleotides are TGTGCCAGCAGCTTGGGGTCCATCGGCAGGGGCAATGAGCAGTTCTTC. This translates into CASSLGSIGRGNEQFF.

This clonotype was seen only a few times. CDR3 region: CASSLQQGEAFF. The CDR3 bases are TGTGCCAGCAGCTTACAACAGGGTGAAGCTTTCTTT. The chain links TRBV7-2 to TRBJ1-1; TRBD1 is a possible D gene (6 bases). Germline-derived CDR1 and CDR2 are SGHTA and FQGNSA. The CDR3 is made up of 12 amino acids. V lost 2 bases and J lost 7, with 8 bases in between.

This clonotype was counted only a few times. The rearrangement joins TRBV20-1 to TRBJ2-1; 12 nucleotides align to TRBD1. With 8 bases clipped from V and 7 bases from J, the junction kept 6 bases outside the gene matches. Germline CDR1 and CDR2: DFQATT and SNEGSKA (reference sequence). This CDR3 contains 13 residues. The CDR3 loop is CSWDRGLGNEQFF. DNA of the CDR3: TGCAGTTGGGACAGGGGGCTGGGGAATGAGCAGTTCTTC.

V is TRBV7-2 and J is TRBJ1-3; the D is unclear. Between the trimmed V and J ends, which lost 3 bases and 3 bases, there was a span of 12 bases. CDR3 size: 15 residues. Germline CDR1 reads SGHTA; CDR2 reads FQGNSA. CDR3 DNA: TGTGCCAGCAGCTTGGGAGGGAGTGGTGGAAACACCATATATTTT. As protein: CASSLGGSGGNTIYF.

This clonotype was counted only a few times. The rearrangement links TRBV7-6 to TRBJ1-1, with a possible D match to TRBD1 (5 bases). The CDR3 has 14 residues. Germline CDR1 reads SGHVS; CDR2 reads FNYEAQ. The V gene lost 6 bases and the J gene lost 6 bases, with 17 bases spanning the gap. CDR3 sequence (DNA): TGTGCCAGCAGTTCCCCGGGGCTGGGCGCTGAAGCTTTCTTT. Amino acid sequence: CASSSPGLGAEAFF.

The chain combines TRBV28 with TRBJ2-2; possibly TRBD1 for D (6 bases). Trimming removed 3 bases at V and 1 base at J, with 12 bases between. Germline V gene lookup returns CDR1 MDHEN and CDR2 SYDVKM. This CDR3 is 16 amino acids long. The CDR3 sequence is CASSFVGAKNTGELFF. As DNA, the CDR3 is TGTGCCAGCAGTTTTGTGGGGGCGAAGAACACCGGGGAGCTGTTTTTT.

This clonotype turned up a few times. The gene calls are TRBV7-2 and TRBJ1-6; D gene uncertain. Germline CDR1 and CDR2: SGHTA and FQGNSA. This CDR3 contains 15 residues. Trimming took 2 bases from V and 8 from J, leaving 13 bases between them. CDR3 region: CASSLTRAEDSPLHF. In DNA form, the CDR3 reads TGTGCCAGCAGCTTAACACGGGCGGAGGATTCACCCCTCCACTTT.

The table lists this clonotype with a few counts. The gene calls are TRBV7-3 and TRBJ2-1, with TRBD2 identical over 8 bases. CDR1 and CDR2 (germline): SGHTA, FQGTGA. CDR3 length: 14 residues. V shed 1 base and J 7 bases; nucleotides not matched to a gene: 3. The CDR3 region is CASSLNLAGNEQFF. In nucleotides, the CDR3 is TGTGCCAGCAGCTTAAATTTAGCGGGGAATGAGCAGTTCTTC.

V is TRBV4-3 and J is TRBJ1-6; maybe TRBD1 (5 bases). Germline CDR1 and CDR2: LGHNA and YSLEER. This CDR3 has 15 residues. The V end lost 5 bases, the J end lost 6 bases, and 14 bases lay between the germline ends. The CDR3 reads CASSYLRDVNSPLHF. In DNA, the CDR3 is TGCGCCAGCAGCTACCTCCGGGACGTTAATTCACCCCTCCACTTT.